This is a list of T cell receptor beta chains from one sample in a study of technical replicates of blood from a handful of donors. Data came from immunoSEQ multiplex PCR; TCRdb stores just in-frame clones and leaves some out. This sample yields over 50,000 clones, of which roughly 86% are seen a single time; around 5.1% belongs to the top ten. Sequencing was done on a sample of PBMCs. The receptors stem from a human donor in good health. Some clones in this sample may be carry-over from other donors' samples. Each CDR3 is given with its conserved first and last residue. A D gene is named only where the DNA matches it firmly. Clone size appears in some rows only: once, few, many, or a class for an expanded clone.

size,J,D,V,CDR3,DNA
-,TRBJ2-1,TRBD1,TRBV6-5,CASSQQGFEQFF,TGTGCCAGCAGTCAACAGGGGTTCGAGCAGTTCTTC
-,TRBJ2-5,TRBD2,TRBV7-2,CASSLATSGGQETQYF,TGTGCCAGCAGCTTAGCAACTAGCGGGGGACAAGAGACCCAGTACTTC
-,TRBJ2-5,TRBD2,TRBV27,CASSLSVAGVSETQYF,TGTGCCAGCAGTTTATCGGTAGCGGGGGTTTCAGAGACCCAGTACTTC
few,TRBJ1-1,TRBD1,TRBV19,CASIKDRGYTEAFF,TGTGCCAGTATAAAAGACAGGGGATACACTGAAGCTTTCTTT
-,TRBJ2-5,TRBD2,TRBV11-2,CASSRLAGNKETQYF,TGTGCCAGCAGCCGACTAGCGGGGAATAAAGAGACCCAGTACTTC
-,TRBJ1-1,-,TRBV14,CASSQEPPVNTEAFF,TGTGCCAGCAGCCAAGAACCCCCGGTGAACACTGAAGCTTTCTTT
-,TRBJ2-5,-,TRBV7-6,CASSLPRGRGGETQYF,TGTGCCAGCAGCTTACCCCGGGGAAGGGGAGGTGAGACCCAGTACTTC
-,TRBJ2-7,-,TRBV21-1,CASSKGVRGLSYEQYF,TGTGCCAGCAGCAAAGGGGTCAGGGGCCTATCCTACGAGCAGTACTTC
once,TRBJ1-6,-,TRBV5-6,CASSFRVSNSPLHF,TGTGCCAGCAGCTTTCGGGTATCAAATTCACCCCTCCACTTT
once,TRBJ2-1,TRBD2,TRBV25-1,CASSELGLAGGNEQFF,TGTGCCAGCAGTGAATTGGGACTAGCGGGGGGAAATGAGCAGTTCTTC
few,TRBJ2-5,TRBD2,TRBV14,CASSQISGGTGTQYF,TGTGCCAGCAGCCAAATCTCGGGAGGGACGGGGACCCAGTACTTC
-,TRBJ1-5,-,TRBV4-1,CASSQDIGASQPQHF,TGCGCCAGCAGCCAAGATATAGGGGCGAGCCAGCCCCAGCATTTT
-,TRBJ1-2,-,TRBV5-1,CASSLVGALTYTF,TGCGCCAGCAGCTTGGTGGGGGCGCTTACTTACACCTTC
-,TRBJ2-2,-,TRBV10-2,CASSGLVVGELFF,TGCGCCAGCAGTGGTCTAGTGGTCGGGGAGCTGTTTTTT
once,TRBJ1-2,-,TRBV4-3,CASSQESQGSYGYTF,TGCGCCAGCAGCCAAGAGAGCCAGGGCAGCTATGGCTACACCTTC
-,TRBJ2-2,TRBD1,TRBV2,CASSGDRGPNTGELFF,TGTGCCAGCAGTGGTGACAGGGGGCCGAACACCGGGGAGCTGTTTTTT
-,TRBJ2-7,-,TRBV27,CASSFVSQGSYEQYF,TGTGCCAGCAGTTTTGTTTCCCAGGGATCCTACGAGCAGTACTTC
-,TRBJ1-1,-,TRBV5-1,CASRYGQGNTEAFF,TGCGCCAGCAGATATGGACAAGGAAACACTGAAGCTTTCTTT
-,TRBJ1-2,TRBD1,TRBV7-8,CASSSRTGPNYGYTF,TGTGCCAGCAGCTCAAGGACAGGGCCTAACTATGGCTACACCTTC
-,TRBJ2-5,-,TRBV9,CASSVGHSQETQYF,TGTGCCAGCAGCGTAGGACATTCACAAGAGACCCAGTACTTC
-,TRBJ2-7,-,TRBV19,CASSIDYPGLSYEQYF,TGTGCCAGTAGTATAGATTACCCGGGTTTGAGCTACGAGCAGTACTTC
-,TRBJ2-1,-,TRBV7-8,CASSLAQGSSYNEQFF,TGTGCCAGCAGCTTAGCCCAGGGGAGCTCCTACAATGAGCAGTTCTTC
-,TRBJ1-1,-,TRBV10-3,CAISESYMAAFF,TGTGCCATCAGTGAGTCGTATATGGCCGCTTTCTTT
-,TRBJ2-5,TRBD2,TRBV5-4,CASSSQVAGARETQYF,TGTGCCAGCAGCTCCCAGGTAGCGGGAGCACGAGAGACCCAGTACTTC
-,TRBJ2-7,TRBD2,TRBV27,CASSLRPRGLAGGGYEQYF,TGTGCCAGCAGTTTAAGGCCCCGGGGACTAGCGGGTGGGGGATACGAGCAGTACTTC
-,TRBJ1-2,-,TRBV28,CASTTINYGYTF,TGTGCCAGCACTACGATTAACTATGGCTACACCTTC
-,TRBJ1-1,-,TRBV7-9,CASSLGPSLGHNTEAFF,TGTGCCAGCAGCTTAGGCCCGAGTTTGGGGCATAACACTGAAGCTTTCTTT
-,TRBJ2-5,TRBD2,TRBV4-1,CASSQGLGIAGASRETQYF,TGCGCCAGCAGCCAAGGCCTAGGGATAGCGGGGGCCTCGAGGGAGACCCAGTACTTC
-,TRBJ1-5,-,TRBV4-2,CASSQDGGYQPQHF,TGTGCCAGCAGCCAAGATGGGGGGTATCAGCCCCAGCATTTT
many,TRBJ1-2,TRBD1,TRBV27,CASSSTGGLGYTF,TGTGCCAGCAGTTCGACAGGGGGCCTTGGCTACACCTTC
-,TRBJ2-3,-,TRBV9,CASSAGSTDTQYF,TGTGCCAGCAGCGCGGGGAGCACAGATACGCAGTATTTT
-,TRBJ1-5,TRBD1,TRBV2,CASMRQGNQPQHF,TGTGCCAGCATGAGACAGGGGAATCAGCCCCAGCATTTT